Listed below are T cell receptor beta chains from one sample, sequenced in a study of shared clonotypes between healthy human individuals. Using immunoSEQ multiplex PCR, the repertoire was profiled, and TCRdb retains in-frame clones only, with some absent. The sample shows 2 million or so clones, roughly 94% of them seen only once. The sequenced sample was naive CD4+ T cells sorted from blood. The receptors were sampled from a man aged 18 to 30 in good health. CDR3s include the opening cysteine and the closing phenylalanine or tryptophan. Fields, in order: V gene, J gene, D gene, clone size, CDR3 DNA, CDR3 protein. The D gene is left open where the match is weak. The size entry is marked missing in some rows and otherwise reads once, few, many or a size class.

>TRBV11-2|TRBJ1-6|-|-
TGTGCCAGCAGCTTAGAGGGCCGAACAAATTCACCCCTCCACTTT
CASSLEGRTNSPLHF
>TRBV6-5|TRBJ1-4|-|-
TGTGCCAGCAGGGGGGAGGGGATCGGGGAAAAACTGTTTTTT
CASRGEGIGEKLFF
>TRBV7-9|TRBJ2-5|TRBD2|-
TGTGCCAGCAGCACGACTAGCGGACGTGCGGAGACCCAGTACTTC
CASSTTSGRAETQYF
>TRBV6-5|TRBJ2-5|TRBD2|-
TGTGCCAGCAGCCTCGGGACTAGCGGGTTTGAGACCCAGTACTTC
CASSLGTSGFETQYF
>TRBV7-2|TRBJ2-7|-|once
TGTGCCAGCAGCCCTAGACGAGGGGGGACAGCAACCTACGAGCAGTACTTC
CASSPRRGGTATYEQYF
>TRBV5-1|TRBJ2-7|-|-
TGCGCCAGCAGCCCGGGGGCGGGGTCCTACGAGCAGTACTTC
CASSPGAGSYEQYF
>TRBV6-6|TRBJ1-6|-|-
TGTGCCAGCAGTTTACCAGGGAGTTACGGCGACTCACCCCTCCACTTT
CASSLPGSYGDSPLHF
>TRBV5-1|TRBJ2-2|TRBD1|once
TGCGCCAGCAGCTTGACCGGGACAGGCCCTTTAGACGGGGAGCTGTTTTTT
CASSLTGTGPLDGELFF
>TRBV6-6|TRBJ2-7|TRBD1|few
TGTGCCAGCGCGGGACAGGGGATCTACGAGCAGTACTTC
CASAGQGIYEQYF
>TRBV5-4|TRBJ2-7|TRBD2|-
TGTGCCAGCAGCCATGGGGGACTAGCGGGTTTCTACGAGCAGTACTTC
CASSHGGLAGFYEQYF
>TRBV19|TRBJ2-1|-|-
TGTGCCAGTTCGATAGCCCTTTTTTACAATGAGCAGTTCTTC
CASSIALFYNEQFF
>TRBV10-3|TRBJ2-4|TRBD2|-
TGTGCCATCAGGAAGGGCGCGGGAGGGGACATTCAGTACTTC
CAIRKGAGGDIQYF
>TRBV19|TRBJ2-7|TRBD2|-
TGTGCCAGTAGTATAGAAGCTCGAACTAGCGGGGCCTACGAGCAGTACTTC
CASSIEARTSGAYEQYF
>TRBV6-6|TRBJ2-7|-|-
TGTGCCAGCAGTTACGGGGTAACCTACGAGCAGTACTTC
CASSYGVTYEQYF
>TRBV11-2|TRBJ2-3|-|-
TGTGCCAGCAGCTCTAGACAGATTTTCACAGATACGCAGTATTTT
CASSSRQIFTDTQYF
>TRBV28|TRBJ2-7|TRBD2|-
TGTGCCACCGGGGGGGGTCCCCACGAGCAGTACTTC
CATGGGPHEQYF
>TRBV10-3|TRBJ2-7|TRBD2|-
TGTGCCATCAGTTTCGGGACTAGCGACTACGAGCAGTACTTC
CAISFGTSDYEQYF
>TRBV7-9|TRBJ2-7|-|-
TGTGCCAGCAGCTTTTCCAAGGCAGCCTCCTACGAGCAGTACTTC
CASSFSKAASYEQYF
>TRBV6-5|TRBJ1-1|TRBD1|-
TGTGCCAGCAGTTCTAGACAGGGAAGAACTGAAGCTTTCTTT
CASSSRQGRTEAFF
>TRBV10-3|TRBJ1-1|-|once
TGTGCCATCAGTGAGGGTCAGGGGAACACTGAAGCTTTCTTT
CAISEGQGNTEAFF
>TRBV19|TRBJ2-5|TRBD2|-
TGTGCCAGTAGTATAGCCGCGGGAGGGGGGGAGACCCAGTACTTC
CASSIAAGGGETQYF
>TRBV2|TRBJ1-1|-|-
TGTGCCAGCAGCATAGGGGGCACTGAAGCTTTCTTT
CASSIGGTEAFF
>TRBV6-1|TRBJ1-1|-|-
TGTGCCAGCACTACGACAGGGAACACTGAAGCTTTCTTT
CASTTTGNTEAFF
>TRBV18|TRBJ1-3|-|-
TGTGCCAGCTCGCGGACAGACACCATATATTTT
CASSRTDTIYF
>TRBV30|TRBJ1-6|-|once
TGTGCCTGGACCCCCCCCGGAGACTACACTGGTCATAATTCACCCCTCCACTTT
CAWTPPGDYTGHNSPLHF
>TRBV5-8|TRBJ1-5|TRBD1|-
TGTGCCAGCAGCACGACAGGGGAGGGCAATCAGCCCCAGCATTTT
CASSTTGEGNQPQHF
>TRBV18|TRBJ1-5|-|-
TGTGCCAGCTCACCGGGGGAGAATCAGCCCCAGCATTTT
CASSPGENQPQHF
>TRBV6-5|TRBJ2-7|-|once
TGTGCCAGCAGTTACTGGGGGCAGGGGTTCTCCTACGAGCAGTACTTC
CASSYWGQGFSYEQYF
>TRBV5-6|TRBJ1-1|-|-
TGTGCCAGCAGCCCTGTGGGCGGACTGGGGGACACTGAAGCTTTCTTT
CASSPVGGLGDTEAFF
>TRBV5-6|TRBJ2-1|TRBD2|-
TGTGCCAGCAGCTTGGTAAGCGGGAGTGTCTACAATGAGCAGTTCTTC
CASSLVSGSVYNEQFF
>TRBV7-9|TRBJ1-2|-|-
TGTGCCAGCAGCACCCAAGTTGGGGGAGGCTACACCTTC
CASSTQVGGGYTF
>TRBV7-6|TRBJ2-5|-|-
TGTGCCAGCAGCTTAGCGCGGGGAGAGGGGACCCAGTACTTC
CASSLARGEGTQYF
>TRBV18|TRBJ2-2|-|-
TGTGCCAGCTCACCCCCAGGGGTCACCGGGGAGCTGTTTTTT
CASSPPGVTGELFF
>TRBV7-3|TRBJ2-1|-|-
TGTGCCAGCAGCTTATCAGGGGGGAAACACAATGAGCAGTTCTTC
CASSLSGGKHNEQFF
>TRBV28|TRBJ2-1|TRBD2|-
TGTGCCAGCAGGACCGGGACTAGCGGGGGGTACAATGAGCAGTTCTTC
CASRTGTSGGYNEQFF
>TRBV19|TRBJ2-7|TRBD2|few
TGTGCCAGTAGGAGAAGCGGGACGGACTCCTACGAGCAGTACTTC
CASRRSGTDSYEQYF
>TRBV6-6|TRBJ2-3|-|-
TGTGCCAGCAGTTACGTAGATACGCAGTATTTT
CASSYVDTQYF
>TRBV4-3|TRBJ2-7|-|-
TGCGCCAGCAGCCAACGTCTGACAGGTTACTACGAGCAGTACTTC
CASSQRLTGYYEQYF
>TRBV11-2|TRBJ2-4|-|once
TGTGCCAGCAGCTTAGTCGGGGAGCTAGCCAAAAACATTCAGTACTTC
CASSLVGELAKNIQYF
>TRBV9|TRBJ1-4|TRBD1|-
TGTGCCAGCAGCGTAACCGAGGGGGCCGCTGAAAAACTGTTTTTT
CASSVTEGAAEKLFF
>TRBV4-3|TRBJ1-6|TRBD1|-
TGCGCCAGCAGCCCACCCATCGGGACAGGGGCACCCCTCCACTTT
CASSPPIGTGAPLHF
>TRBV9|TRBJ1-1|-|-
TGTGCCAGCAGCGCCCACCCCGACATGAACACTGAAGCTTTCTTT
CASSAHPDMNTEAFF